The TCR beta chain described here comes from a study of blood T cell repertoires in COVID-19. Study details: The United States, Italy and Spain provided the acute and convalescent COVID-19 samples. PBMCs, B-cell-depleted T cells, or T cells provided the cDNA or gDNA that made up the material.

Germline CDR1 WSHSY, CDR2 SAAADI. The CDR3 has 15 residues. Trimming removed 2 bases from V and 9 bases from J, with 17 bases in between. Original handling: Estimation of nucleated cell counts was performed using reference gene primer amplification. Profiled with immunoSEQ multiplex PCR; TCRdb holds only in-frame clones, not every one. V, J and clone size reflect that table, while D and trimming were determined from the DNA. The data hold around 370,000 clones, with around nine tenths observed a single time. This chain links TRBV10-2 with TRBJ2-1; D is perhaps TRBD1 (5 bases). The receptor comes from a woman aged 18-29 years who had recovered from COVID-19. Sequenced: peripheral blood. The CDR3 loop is CASSEGQGIMIEQFF. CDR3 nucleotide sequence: TGCGCCAGCAGTGAGGGGCAGGGTATTATGATTGAGCAGTTCTTC.